A selection of T cell receptor beta chains follows, all from one sample in a study of spatial heterogeneity in lung cancer. TCRdb processed the 5' RACE reads anew with MiXCR; each CDR3 protein has one entry. The table has about 36,000 distinct CDR3 sequences, around 5.2% seen once. The sample consisted of PBMCs, taken at surgery. These receptors originate from a female donor with early-stage non-small cell lung cancer. The CDR3 runs from the conserved cysteine through the conserved F or W. A D gene is named only where the DNA matches it firmly. Where a row states a size, it is once, few, many or the class of an expanded clone; other rows omit it.

d_call j_call clone_size v_call cdr3_aa cdr3_nt
- TRBJ2-7 - TRBV18 CASSPYPGLLEQYF TGTGCCAGCTCACCTTACCCCGGACTCCTCGAGCAGTACTTC
- TRBJ2-6 few TRBV20-1 CSARARVAGANVLTF TGCAGTGCTAGGGCCAGGGTAGCCGGGGCCAACGTCCTGACTTTC
TRBD1 TRBJ2-7 many TRBV28 CASSPGQIYEQYF TGTGCCAGCAGTCCGGGACAGATCTACGAGCAGTACTTC
TRBD2 TRBJ2-2 many TRBV27 CASSPRTSGTGELFF TGTGCCAGCAGTCCCCGGACTAGCGGGACCGGGGAGCTGTTTTTT
TRBD2 TRBJ2-3 few TRBV4-3 CASSQEIASGRDTQYF TGCGCCAGCAGCCAAGAAATTGCTAGCGGGAGGGATACGCAGTATTTT
- TRBJ2-2 many TRBV28 CGTQGYTGELFF TGTGGTACGCAGGGGTACACCGGGGAGCTGTTTTTT
TRBD1 TRBJ2-5 many TRBV10-3 CAISTDRDGETQYF TGTGCCATCAGTACAGACAGGGATGGCGAGACCCAGTACTTC
- TRBJ1-1 many TRBV29-1 CSASQGFVAEAFF TGCAGCGCTAGTCAGGGGTTTGTGGCTGAAGCTTTCTTT
- TRBJ2-4 - TRBV20-1 CSASGSSAKNIQYF TGCAGTGCTAGCGGCTCCTCCGCCAAAAACATTCAGTACTTC
- TRBJ2-3 few TRBV7-9 CASSPSGVSTDTQYF TGTGCCAGCAGCCCCAGCGGAGTTAGCACAGATACGCAGTATTTT
- TRBJ1-2 many TRBV13 CASSSSEAYGYTF TGTGCCAGCAGCTCGAGTGAAGCCTATGGCTACACCTTC
TRBD1 TRBJ2-1 few TRBV5-1 CASSLATGVINEQFF TGCGCCAGCAGCTTGGCGACAGGGGTAATTAATGAGCAGTTCTTC
TRBD2 TRBJ2-3 many TRBV11-2 CASSLGLAGGYTDTQYF TGTGCCAGCAGCTTAGGACTAGCGGGAGGTTACACAGATACGCAGTATTTT
- TRBJ2-7 many TRBV20-1 CSARDGGISYEQYF TGCAGTGCTAGAGATGGGGGCATCTCCTACGAGCAGTACTTC
- TRBJ2-2 many TRBV9 CASSVGRTSNTGELFF TGTGCCAGCAGCGTAGGAAGGACTTCGAACACCGGGGAGCTGTTTTTT
TRBD2 TRBJ2-4 many TRBV6-5 CASSKAGTAKNIQYF TGTGCCAGCAGTAAAGCGGGGACGGCCAAAAACATTCAGTACTTC
TRBD2 TRBJ2-1 - TRBV7-9 CASSPMGASGRLSYNEQFF TGTGCCAGCAGCCCTATGGGGGCTAGCGGGAGATTATCCTACAATGAGCAGTTCTTC
TRBD2 TRBJ2-5 few TRBV20-1 CSARDWLASGRPVETQYF TGCAGTGCTAGAGATTGGCTGGCTAGCGGGAGGCCGGTGGAGACCCAGTACTTC
- TRBJ1-1 many TRBV4-2 CASSQETRGTEAFF TGTGCCAGCAGCCAAGAAACCAGGGGCACTGAAGCTTTCTTT
- TRBJ2-1 few TRBV19 CASSFRAGSSYNEQFF TGTGCCAGTAGTTTTCGGGCGGGGAGCTCCTACAATGAGCAGTTCTTC
TRBD1 TRBJ2-2 few TRBV12-5 CASGPTGTADPYNTGELFF TGTGCTAGTGGACCAACCGGGACAGCCGACCCTTATAACACCGGGGAGCTGTTTTTT
- TRBJ1-6 many TRBV5-1 CASSLGAQGNNSPLHF TGCGCCAGCAGCCTCGGAGCGCAGGGAAATAATTCACCCCTCCACTTT
TRBD2 TRBJ2-3 few TRBV7-9 CASAGGSTDTQYF TGTGCCAGCGCGGGAGGTAGCACAGATACGCAGTATTTT
- TRBJ2-5 - TRBV4-1 CASSQAGVQETQYF TGCGCCAGCAGCCAAGCAGGGGTTCAAGAGACCCAGTACTTC
- TRBJ1-2 - TRBV5-1 CASKAFLGRNYGYTF TGCGCCAGCAAAGCTTTCCTCGGCAGGAACTATGGCTACACCTTC
- TRBJ1-2 many TRBV6-5 CASSPGIGGYTF TGTGCCAGCAGTCCGGGGATCGGTGGCTACACCTTC
- TRBJ1-1 many TRBV7-2 CASSLGSRIRAFF TGTGCCAGCAGCTTGGGGTCGCGGATAAGGGCTTTCTTT
- TRBJ2-7 many TRBV6-2/TRBV6-3 CASSYVTGNYEQYF TGTGCCAGCAGTTACGTGACGGGAAACTACGAGCAGTACTTC
- TRBJ2-3 - TRBV24-1 CATSDFASTDTQYF TGTGCCACCAGTGATTTTGCCAGCACAGATACGCAGTATTTT
TRBD1 TRBJ2-7 - TRBV5-1 CASSFSGQAYEQYF TGCGCCAGCAGCTTCTCCGGACAGGCCTACGAGCAGTACTTC